These 19 T cell receptor beta chains originate from one sample sequenced in a study of blood T cell repertoires in COVID-19. The protocol was immunoSEQ multiplex PCR, while the TCRdb copy is restricted to in-frame clones and leaves out a portion. The sample carries tens of thousands of clones, around 82% recorded once. The sample consisted of peripheral blood. The receptors stem from a man aged 55 to 69 with COVID-19, enrolled during active disease.

This clone came up many times. V usage is TRBV5-1 and J usage is TRBJ2-7, with TRBD1 identical over 8 bases. The CDR3 has 14 residues. V shed 4 bases and J 3 bases; nucleotides not matched to a gene: 6. Germline loops: CDR1 SGHRS, CDR2 YFSETQ. The CDR3 DNA sequence: TGCGCCAGCAGCCCCGGGACAGGCGTCTACGAGCAGTACTTC. It codes for CASSPGTGVYEQYF.

The V gene is TRBV6-5, the J gene TRBJ1-3, with D possibly TRBD1 on 5 matching bases. From germline, CDR1 is MNHEY and CDR2 SVGAGI. The V end was cut by 5 bases, the J end by 4 bases, with 15 bases between. The CDR3 is made up of 15 amino acids. CDR3 residues: CASSPLDRDGNTIYF. The CDR3, as DNA: TGTGCCAGCAGTCCCCTAGACAGAGACGGAAACACCATATATTTT.

J is TRBJ2-5 and V is TRBV20-1, with 7 bases that match TRBD1. This CDR3 is built from 11 residues. The ends lost 7 bases at V and 5 bases at J; junction bases unmatched: 4. Germline V lookup: CDR1 DFQATT, CDR2 SNEGSKA (reference sequence). This CDR3 reads CSGQGQETQYF. CDR3 coding DNA: TGCAGTGGACAGGGCCAGGAGACCCAGTACTTC.

A single count supports this clone. This chain connects TRBV3-1 (or the pseudogene TRBV3-2) to TRBJ1-2, with D possibly TRBD1 on 5 matching bases. V was cut by 5 bases and J by 5 bases, with 18 bases left in between. The CDR3 extends over 15 amino acids. Germline V gene lookup returns CDR1 LGHDT and CDR2 YNNKEL (reference sequence). The CDR3 protein is CASSSQPGLIYGYTF. For the CDR3, the DNA is TGTGCCAGCAGCTCACAACCGGGACTGATTTATGGCTACACCTTC.

The chain joins TRBV18 to TRBJ2-1; the D gene is possibly TRBD1 (6 bases). Germline V gives CDR1 KGHSH, CDR2 LQKENI. V lost 6 bases and J lost 9, with 15 bases in between. The CDR3 is made up of 13 amino acids. CDR3 bases: TGTGCCAGCTCCGTCCGGGACACCGGTGAGCAGTTCTTC. The encoded protein is CASSVRDTGEQFF.

V and J are TRBV5-1 and TRBJ1-2; perhaps TRBD1 as D (6 bases). V lost 0 bases and J lost 8, with 11 bases in between. This CDR3 is built from 13 residues. Germline CDR1 reads SGHRS; CDR2 reads YFSETQ. As DNA, the CDR3 is TGCGCCAGCAGCTTGGAGCAGGGGTCGGGCTACACCTTC. Translated, it gives CASSLEQGSGYTF.

V and J are TRBV24-1 and TRBJ2-2; the match to TRBD2 covers 7 bases. The CDR3 runs to 15 residues. Germline CDR1 reads KGHDR; CDR2 reads SFDVKD. V lost 9 bases and J lost 0; bases outside the gene matches: 6. The chain's CDR3 is CATGGGTPNTGELFF. Here the CDR3 DNA reads TGTGCCACCGGGGGGGGGACCCCGAACACCGGGGAGCTGTTTTTT.

V usage is TRBV6-5 and J usage is TRBJ1-3, with 7 bases fitting TRBD1. The CDR3 contains 15 residues. The germline CDR1 and CDR2 sequences are MNHEY and SVGAGI. V gave up 2 bases and J gave up 0 bases; unmatched junction bases: 1. DNA for the CDR3: TGTGCCAGCAGTTACGACAGGGACTCTGGAAACACCATATATTTT. Protein sequence: CASSYDRDSGNTIYF.

The V call is TRBV5-5, the J call TRBJ2-7; no definite D call. Trimming removed 2 bases at V and 2 bases at J, with 2 bases between. Germline-derived CDR1 and CDR2 are SGHKS and YYEKEE (reference sequence). The CDR3 is 11 residues long. The CDR3 DNA reads TGTGCCAGCAGCTTCACCTACGAGCAGTACTTC. Protein sequence: CASSFTYEQYF.

This chain uses TRBV30 with TRBJ2-7; D might be TRBD2 (6 bases). Deletions cut 2 bases from V and 4 bases from J, with 24 bases between. The germline V gene encodes CDR1 GTSNPN and CDR2 SVGIG (reference sequence). The CDR3 covers 17 residues. DNA of the CDR3: TGTGCCTGGAGTTCGAGGGGAGGCGGGGCGGGGCTTTACGAGCAGTACTTC. This codes for CAWSSRGGGAGLYEQYF.

The J gene is TRBJ2-7, the V gene TRBV5-6, with 7 positions matching TRBD2. From germline, CDR1 is SGHDT and CDR2 YYEEEE. The length of the CDR3 is 18 residues. The V gene end was trimmed by 6 bases and the J gene end by 3 bases; junction bases not matched to a gene: 21. The CDR3 here is CASTVTGVSPTGGYEQYF. The CDR3 coding sequence is TGTGCCAGCACGGTTACAGGTGTTTCCCCTACGGGGGGCTACGAGCAGTACTTC.

The chain carries TRBV12-3 or TRBV12-4 and TRBJ2-7; 8 nucleotides match TRBD1. V shed 8 bases and J 4 bases; nucleotides not matched to a gene: 7. This CDR3 is 13 amino acids long. Here the CDR3 DNA reads TGTGCCAGCGCGGACAGGGTCTTATACGAGCAGTACTTC. This translates into CASADRVLYEQYF.

This chain connects TRBV2 to TRBJ2-5, with TRBD2 matching 10 bases. J gave up 5 bases and V 5 bases, and 8 bases lay outside the gene matches. The germline CDR1 and CDR2 sequences are SNHLY and FYNNEI. This CDR3 contains 15 residues. The DNA for the CDR3 is TGTGCCAGCAGTACCTTCGAGACTAGCGGGGAGACCCAGTACTTC. Translation gives CASSTFETSGETQYF.

This clone has only a few counts. J is TRBJ2-7 and V is TRBV12-5; no reliable D call. The CDR3 has 15 residues. Germline-derived CDR1 and CDR2 are LGHNT and FRNRAP. Trimming shortened V by 5 bases and J by 0 bases, and 14 bases separated the two germline ends. CDR3 sequence reads: CASGDGLPSSYEQYF. The CDR3 DNA reads as TGTGCTAGTGGTGACGGGTTACCGAGCTCCTACGAGCAGTACTTC.

This chain links TRBV9 with TRBJ2-3; no clear D. Trimming shortened V by 0 bases and J by 0 bases, and 8 bases separated the two germline ends. The CDR3 sequence is 15 residues long. CDR1 is SGDLS and CDR2 is YYNGEE in the germline V gene. The CDR3 bases are TGTGCCAGCAGCGTAGTGTCGGGTAGCACAGATACGCAGTATTTT. Protein product: CASSVVSGSTDTQYF.

The chain is built from TRBV5-4 and TRBJ2-5; D not certain. Germline CDR1 and CDR2: SGHNT and YYREEE (reference sequence). Trimming pared 4 bases from V and 5 bases from J, leaving 15 bases between. This CDR3 spans 14 amino acids. CDR3 DNA: TGTGCCAGCAGCCCTGGCGGTAGTGAGGAGACCCAGTACTTC. Translation: CASSPGGSEETQYF.

V usage is TRBV30 and J usage is TRBJ2-7; D is perhaps TRBD1 (5 bases). V lost 2 bases and J 3 bases, leaving 8 bases between the germline ends. From germline, CDR1 is GTSNPN and CDR2 SVGIG (reference sequence). CDR3 length: 12 amino acids. CDR3 protein: CAWSSGNYEQYF. The CDR3 region has the DNA TGTGCCTGGAGTTCAGGGAACTACGAGCAGTACTTC.

The chain joins TRBV11-1 to TRBJ2-3; the D is unclear. This CDR3 is 15 amino acids long. CDR1 and CDR2 (germline): SGHAT, FQDESV (reference sequence). Trimming pared 1 base from V and 4 bases from J, leaving 12 bases between. CDR3 protein: CASSLVYLYADTQYF. The CDR3 DNA reads as TGTGCCAGCAGCTTAGTCTACTTGTATGCAGATACGCAGTATTTT.

The chain couples TRBV4-2 to TRBJ2-7; TRBD2 matches at 10 bases. CDR1 LGHNA and CDR2 YNFKEQ come from the germline V gene. V was pared by 4 bases and J by 2 bases, with 8 bases of the junction left unmatched. The CDR3 spans 16 residues. DNA of the CDR3: TGTGCCAGCAGCCTCCAACCAAGCGGGGGGGCCTACGAGCAGTACTTC. Translation: CASSLQPSGGAYEQYF.